The TCR beta chain under discussion was sequenced for a study of T cell changes during pregnancy in multiple sclerosis. Germline V CDR1 and CDR2: MGHDK, SYGVNS. This CDR3 has 16 residues. V lost 4 bases and J 8 bases, leaving 21 bases between the germline ends. Method: immunoSEQ multiplex PCR; TCRdb's copy keeps in-frame clones and lacks some. In the table there are 50,000 to 55,000 clones, around 90% of which are singletons. The chain employs TRBV25-1 and TRBJ2-4; a weak D match, TRBD1 (6 bases). The sample in question was CD4+ T cells from peripheral blood mononuclear cells, obtained in the third trimester of pregnancy. The source of this sequence is a female donor with multiple sclerosis, enrolled in a pregnancy study. The CDR3, as DNA: TGTGCCAGCAGTGGCTTAGGGGGACCCTTAGAAGACATTCAGTACTTC. This gives the protein CASSGLGGPLEDIQYF.